Reported below is one TCR beta chain. Its matching antigen is unknown. All the donors were Caucasian adults who lived in Nashville, Tennessee. This record belongs to a study of shared clonotypes between healthy human individuals. Study results and caveats: Between a handful of donors, naive CD4 clonotypes were shared at a level of roughly 5.5%.

V lost 5 bases and J lost 9; bases outside the gene matches: 9. Germline loops: CDR1 MNHEY, CDR2 SVGAGI. The CDR3 loop spans 15 amino acids. Some clones are missing from TCRdb's copy, which holds only in-frame ones; the method was immunoSEQ multiplex PCR. The sample includes about 1 million clones, more than 75% of them seen just once. The sample was memory CD4+ T cells from PBMCs. The subset: CD45RA-negative fraction. The receptor was isolated from a man aged 18 to 29 in good health. Some clones in this sample may be carry-over from other donors' samples. The genes are TRBV6-5 and TRBJ2-1; 11 bases agree with TRBD1. This CDR3 is CASSRTGTGGSEQFF. The CDR3 DNA follows: TGTGCCAGCAGTCGAACTGGGACAGGGGGTAGTGAGCAGTTCTTC.